Sequencing of this TCR beta chain was carried out in a study of cytomegalovirus exposure and HLA in healthy donors. General observations from the study: Later on, an analysis tied some 17,000 TCR beta sequences to HLA alleles at 0.05 false discovery rate.

The PCR made use of 60 Vbeta and 13 Jbeta primers. The protocol was immunoSEQ multiplex PCR, while the TCRdb copy is restricted to in-frame clones and leaves out a portion. This table holds more than 150,000 clones, around 80% found once. Germline V lookup: CDR1 MNHEY, CDR2 SVGAGI. Trimming removed 2 bases from V and 2 bases from J, with 7 bases in between. This CDR3 has 13 residues. For this clone: No antigen is known for it.

The chain couples TRBV6-5 to TRBJ2-7; possibly TRBD1 for D (5 bases). The clonotype was recovered from a man aged 35-49 years in good health and CMV-seropositive. Sequencing input: PBMCs. CDR3 DNA: TGTGCCAGCAGTTACGACAGAACCTACGAGCAGTACTTC. Its translation: CASSYDRTYEQYF.